The rows below give T cell receptor beta chains drawn from one sample of a study of T cell responses to AZD1222 COVID-19 vaccine. Sequencing used immunoSEQ multiplex PCR; TCRdb keeps in-frame clones, though not all of them. The table has more than 110,000 clones, 75% to 90% seen once. The source was peripheral blood, collected on day 0 of AZD1222 vaccination. These receptors originate from an adult in good health. The CDR3 runs from the conserved cysteine through the conserved F or W. D genes are given only for firm matches. Rows give clone size only sometimes, using once, few, many, or a class for an expanded clone.

TRBJ2-1	TRBV5-1	-	-	TGCGCCAGCAGCTTGGTGGGGGCGAGGAATGAGCAGTTCTTC	CASSLVGARNEQFF
TRBJ2-7	TRBV7-9	-	-	TGTGCCAGCACCGATATAGTGGAAGCCGGACCCTACGAGCAGTACTTC	CASTDIVEAGPYEQYF
TRBJ2-1	TRBV12-3/TRBV12-4	-	-	TGTGCCAGCACCGCCACGGTCGTGGATGAGCAGTTCTTC	CASTATVVDEQFF
TRBJ1-6	TRBV6-5	-	-	TGTGCCAGCAGCCCGACGGTAAATAATTCACCCCTCCACTTT	CASSPTVNNSPLHF
TRBJ1-5	TRBV2	-	-	TGTGCCAGCCGACGACAGGACAGCAATCAGCCCCAGCATTTT	CASRRQDSNQPQHF
TRBJ1-2	TRBV6-5	-	-	TGTGCCAGCAGGGGGTTATATGGCTACACCTTC	CASRGLYGYTF
TRBJ1-1	TRBV19	-	-	TGTGCCAGTAGTGGGCATAGTGGGAACACTGAAGCTTTCTTT	CASSGHSGNTEAFF
TRBJ1-1	TRBV3-1/TRBV3-2	-	TRBD1	TGTGCCAGCAGGCGACAGGGGGCGAACACTGAAGCTTTCTTT	CASRRQGANTEAFF
TRBJ2-3	TRBV20-1	-	-	TGCAGTGCTAGTTCAGGGGATGGCACAGATACGCAGTATTTT	CSASSGDGTDTQYF
TRBJ1-1	TRBV7-2	-	-	TGTGCCAGCAGCTTAGCCAGAGGGTTGTACACTGAAGCTTTCTTT	CASSLARGLYTEAFF
TRBJ2-7	TRBV5-1	-	-	TGCGCCAGCAGCTTGTGGGGCAGTTCCTACGAGCAGTACTTC	CASSLWGSSYEQYF
TRBJ2-7	TRBV29-1	-	-	TGCAGCGTTACTAGAGCCTACGAGCAGTACTTC	CSVTRAYEQYF
TRBJ2-7	TRBV11-3	-	TRBD1	TGTGCCAGCAGCCCGAGGACAGGGAGCGGCGAGCAGTACTTC	CASSPRTGSGEQYF
TRBJ1-2	TRBV12-3/TRBV12-4	-	-	TGTGCCAGCAGCCTTCGTGGCCCCTATGGCTACACCTTC	CASSLRGPYGYTF
TRBJ1-2	TRBV28	-	-	TGTGCCAGCCTGGACAGACCCTATGGCTACACCTTC	CASLDRPYGYTF
TRBJ2-3	TRBV7-2	-	TRBD1	TGTGCCAGCAGCCCCTTCCCCAGGGGGCGCACAGATACGCAGTATTTT	CASSPFPRGRTDTQYF
TRBJ1-6	TRBV19	-	-	TGTGCCAGTGGGCTTACCTCCTATAATTCACCCCTCCACTTT	CASGLTSYNSPLHF
TRBJ1-5	TRBV27	-	TRBD1	TGTGCCAGCAGTCCAAGGACAGGCGCAAGTCAGCCCCAGCATTTT	CASSPRTGASQPQHF
TRBJ2-4	TRBV30	-	TRBD1	TGTGCCTGCGCCGGGACAGGGGGCATTTGGGGGCAGGACATTCAGTACTTC	CACAGTGGIWGQDIQYF
TRBJ1-4	TRBV7-6	-	-	TGTGCCAGCAGCTTAGCGTTTGCGGGAGCAACTAATGAAAAACTGTTTTTT	CASSLAFAGATNEKLFF
TRBJ2-1	TRBV19	-	TRBD2	TGTGCCAGTAGTACAGGACTAGCGGGGTGGTCGGGTGAGCAGTTCTTC	CASSTGLAGWSGEQFF
TRBJ1-5	TRBV3-1/TRBV3-2	-	TRBD1	TGTGCCAGTAGTCCCGGGACAGGATTCCCTCGGTTTAACAATCAGCCCCAGCATTTT	CASSPGTGFPRFNNQPQHF
TRBJ1-3	TRBV6-1	-	-	TGTGCCAGCAGTGAAGGGGGGGGTTCGGGAAACACCATATATTTT	CASSEGGGSGNTIYF
TRBJ1-2	TRBV7-8	-	-	TGTGCCAGCAGCTTAAACCCCGCAGACCACCTTGACTATGGCTACACCTTC	CASSLNPADHLDYGYTF
TRBJ2-1	TRBV6-5	-	TRBD1	TGTGCCAGCAGTACCGGGACAGGGATGAATGAGCAGTTCTTC	CASSTGTGMNEQFF
TRBJ1-4	TRBV30	once	TRBD1	TGTGCCTGGGAGAGGGACAGCCTTAATGAAAAACTGTTTTTT	CAWERDSLNEKLFF